The sequence of this T cell receptor beta chain was determined in a study of T cells after yellow fever vaccination. Study outcomes and limitations: The booster response re-showed most primary clones: 96% CD4, almost 90% CD8.

Production of TCR cDNA was by 5'RACE template switching, which also added a universal primer site and UMIs. Via MiXCR, TCRdb re-called the 5' RACE reads, giving one row per CDR3 protein. The sample records some 350,000 distinct CDR3 sequences, roughly 4% being singletons. This clonotype was counted ten times or more. Its antigen is still unknown. The junction had 1 base not matched to a gene; V was cut back by 7 bases and J by 8 bases. Germline V CDR1 and CDR2: DFQATT, SNEGSKA (reference sequence). CDR3 length equals 11 residues. The chain has TRBV20-1 and TRBJ2-1; 11 nucleotides agree with TRBD1. Sequencing used PBMCs, obtained 5 days after the yellow fever booster vaccination. This sequence originates from a man between 18 and 35 years old who received the YFV17D yellow fever vaccine. CDR3 sequence reads: CSVDRGHEQFF. The CDR3 DNA follows: TGCAGTGTGGACAGGGGGCATGAGCAGTTCTTC.